This T cell receptor beta chain originates from a study of blood T cells in healthy people across ages. A J-beta primer mix and a sample-barcoded 5' primer were used in a second PCR of about 7 to 12 cycles. Tags on each cDNA molecule came from a template-switch adaptor with 12 random nucleotides. One entry per CDR3 protein results from TCRdb running MiXCR on the 5' RACE reads. The repertoire holds about 1.8 million distinct CDR3 sequences, with 49% as singletons. This clonotype came up a few times. What it recognizes is unknown. Findings of the study overall: With donor CMV status unknown, expanded clonotype changes were possibly confounded. It was held that the diversity estimates obtained from one million T cells were underestimates.

Between the trimmed V and J ends, which lost 6 bases and 1 base, there was a span of 13 bases. The germline CDR1 and CDR2 sequences are SNHLY and FYNNEI. The CDR3 loop spans 16 amino acids. The specimen sequenced was blood. This rearrangement joins TRBV2 to TRBJ2-6; perhaps TRBD1 as D (5 bases). The origin of this receptor is a woman in her thirties or forties in good health. CDR3 amino acids: CASSDRQGSGANVLTF. CDR3 coding DNA: TGTGCCAGCAGCGACAGACAAGGTTCTGGGGCCAACGTCCTGACTTTC.